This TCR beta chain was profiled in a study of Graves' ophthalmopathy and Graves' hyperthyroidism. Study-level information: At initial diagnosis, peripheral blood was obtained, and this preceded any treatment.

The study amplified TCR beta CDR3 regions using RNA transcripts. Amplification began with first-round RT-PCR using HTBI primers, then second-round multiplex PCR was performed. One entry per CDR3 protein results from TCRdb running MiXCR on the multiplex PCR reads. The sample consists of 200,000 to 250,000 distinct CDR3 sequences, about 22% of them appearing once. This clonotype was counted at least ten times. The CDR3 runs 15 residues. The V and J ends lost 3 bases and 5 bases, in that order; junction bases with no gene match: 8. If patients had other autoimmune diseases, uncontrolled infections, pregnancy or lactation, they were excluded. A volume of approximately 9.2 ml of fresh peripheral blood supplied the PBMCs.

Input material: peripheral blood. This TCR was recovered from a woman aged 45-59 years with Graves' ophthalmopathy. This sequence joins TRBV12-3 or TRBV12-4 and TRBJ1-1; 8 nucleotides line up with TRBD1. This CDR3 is CASSFSSTGVTEAFF. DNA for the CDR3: TGTGCCAGCAGTTTCTCGTCGACAGGGGTAACTGAAGCTTTCTTT.